This T cell receptor (beta chain) originates from a study of radiotherapy plus CTLA-4 blockade in lung cancer. Study summary: The study recorded objective responses in less than 20% of patients and disease control in under 35%.

Study-wide results and limits: Among blood TCR repertoires after radiotherapy plus ipilimumab, tumor-derived clones expanded.

The CDR3 is 14 residues long. Between the trimmed V and J ends, which lost 5 bases and 4 bases, there was a span of 14 bases. The germline V gene encodes CDR1 MNHEY and CDR2 SMNVEV (reference sequence). This clone was recorded a few times. The antigen is undetermined. The repertoire was sequenced with immunoSEQ multiplex PCR; TCRdb's copy has only in-frame clones and lacks some. This table has roughly 30,000 clones, around four fifths appearing once. This chain connects TRBV27 to TRBJ1-2; D may be TRBD1 (6 bases). The clonotype was recovered from a human donor with non-small cell lung cancer who had stable disease on radiotherapy plus ipilimumab. The sample was peripheral blood, taken from a patient treated with radiotherapy plus ipilimumab. The CDR3 DNA is TGTGCCAGCAGTCCCCGGGGGCGGTTCTATGGCTACACCTTC. As protein: CASSPRGRFYGYTF.